Included here is one T cell receptor beta chain sequence, with context. This sample is drawn from a study of blood T cell repertoires in COVID-19. Background on the study: Sites across the United States, Italy and Spain contributed samples from acute and convalescent COVID-19.

Sequenced by immunoSEQ multiplex PCR; TCRdb stores in-frame clones only, minus some. Among under 200,000 clones listed, around 85% were seen once. Sequencing was performed on peripheral blood. The receptor was derived from a man in his 70s with active or convalescent COVID-19.

The CDR3 is CASSIRGQLALHF. DNA of the CDR3: TGTGCCAGTAGTATTCGGGGACAGCTCGCCCTCCACTTT. J is TRBJ1-6 and V is TRBV19; 7 bases fit TRBD1. V lost 3 bases to trimming and J lost 14 bases; unmatched junction nucleotides: 7. Looked up from germline, CDR1 is LNHDA and CDR2 is SQIVND (reference sequence). CDR3 length: 13 amino acids.